This T cell receptor beta chain appears in the sequencing data of a study of CD8 T cells in ankylosing spondylitis. This clonotype was seen ten or more times. No antigen is known for it. The study's findings and limits: Disease-linked clones reportedly showed significant enrichment in matched ankylosing spondylitis synovial fluid. Made up of 7 to 9 highly homologous variants, a TCR beta motif appeared characteristic of ankylosing spondylitis blood.

Quantitative barcoded 5'-RACE was used to prepare TCR beta libraries. TCRdb re-derived calls from the 5' RACE reads in MiXCR, one entry per CDR3 protein. The sample carries about 130,000 distinct CDR3 sequences, 6% to 8% recorded once. Sequences were obtained from blood, either unsorted or a sorted T cell fraction (not recorded which). This clonotype originated in a female donor with ankylosing spondylitis or in good health (not recorded which).

The CDR3 is CASSLLGLTEAFF. Written as DNA, the CDR3 is TGTGCCAGCAGCTTACTGGGTTTGACTGAAGCTTTCTTT. V gene TRBV7-2 combines with J gene TRBJ1-1; D is undetermined. This CDR3 has 13 amino acids. CDR1 SGHTA and CDR2 FQGNSA come from the germline V gene. V lost 2 bases to trimming and J lost 5 bases, with 9 bases between them.